What follows describes a single TCR beta chain. The protocol was immunoSEQ multiplex PCR, while the TCRdb copy is restricted to in-frame clones and leaves out a portion. The sample lists 98,000 or so clones; 75% to 90% were seen once. This entry comes from a study of blood T cell repertoires in COVID-19. Study-wide context: The analysed material was cDNA or gDNA that came from T cells, B-cell-depleted T cells, or PBMCs.

This CDR3 comprises 13 residues. V lost 3 bases to trimming and J lost 7 bases, with 12 bases between them. From germline, CDR1 is DFQATT and CDR2 SNEGSKA (reference sequence). This receptor was obtained from a man in his fifties or sixties with acute or convalescent COVID-19. The chain employs TRBV20-1 and TRBJ1-4; D not certain. The sample comprised peripheral blood. The CDR3 DNA sequence: TGCAGTGCTAGTAGTTCGGGGATTGAAAAACTGTTTTTT. It encodes CSASSSGIEKLFF.